A selection of T cell receptor beta chains follows, all from one sample in a study of T-cell reconstitution after alpha-beta-depleted transplantation in children. TCRdb recomputed calls from the PCR reads with MiXCR, one row per CDR3 protein. Of fewer than 700,000 distinct CDR3 sequences listed, 10% to 15% are singletons. Specimen: PBMCs, mostly from graft donor cells, collected 360 days after TCRalphabeta/CD19-depleted stem cell transplant. The receptors shown here come from a male patient younger than 18 who had a stem cell transplant for acute myeloid leukemia, so the T cells may come from the graft donor. The CDR3 runs from the conserved cysteine through the conserved F or W. The D gene is left open where the match is weak. Size is omitted from some rows. Given values are once, few, many or a class for expanded clones.

v_gene,abundance,d_gene,j_gene,CDR3aa,CDR3nt
TRBV2,NA,NA,TRBJ1-2,CASSVNGEGYGYTF,TGTGCCAGCAGTGTAAACGGAGAGGGCTATGGCTACACCTTC
TRBV27,many,NA,TRBJ1-1,CASRPLKNPEAFF,TGTGCCAGCAGACCTCTGAAAAACCCTGAAGCTTTCTTT
TRBV20-1,many,NA,TRBJ2-3,CSARTVPDTQYF,TGCAGTGCTAGGACGGTACCAGATACGCAGTATTTT
TRBV18,few,TRBD2,TRBJ2-7,CASSPPGLAVHEQYF,TGTGCCAGCTCACCACCGGGACTAGCGGTTCACGAGCAGTACTTC
TRBV3-1,NA,NA,TRBJ1-5,CASSQEGGGRGQPQHF,TGTGCCAGCAGCCAAGAAGGAGGGGGGCGTGGGCAGCCCCAGCATTTT
TRBV7-3,few,NA,TRBJ2-1,CASSYEPGLFYNEQFF,TGTGCCAGCAGCTACGAACCGGGACTCTTTTACAATGAGCAGTTCTTC
TRBV29-1,NA,TRBD1,TRBJ2-5,CSVGQGALKETQYF,TGCAGCGTGGGACAGGGGGCTTTGAAAGAGACCCAGTACTTC
TRBV5-1,few,TRBD1,TRBJ2-2,CASGTGVLRDTGELFF,TGCGCCAGCGGGACAGGGGTGCTCCGGGACACCGGGGAGCTGTTTTTT
TRBV29-1,many,NA,TRBJ2-2,CSVEDLPQTGELFF,TGCAGCGTTGAAGATCTCCCACAGACCGGGGAGCTGTTTTTT
TRBV24-1,NA,NA,TRBJ2-1,CATSDCEYRVCEQFF,TGTGCCACCAGTGATTGCGAATACAGGGTTTGTGAGCAGTTCTTC
TRBV15,NA,NA,TRBJ2-1,CATSRDQNNEQFF,TGTGCCACCAGCAGAGATCAGAACAATGAGCAGTTCTTC
TRBV7-2,NA,TRBD2,TRBJ2-3,CASRGTSGLTDTQYF,TGTGCCAGCAGAGGGACTAGCGGACTTACAGATACGCAGTATTTT
TRBV15,few,NA,TRBJ2-7,CATRGRGRLLSEQYF,TGTGCCACCCGGGGCAGGGGACGGCTACTCTCCGAGCAGTACTTC
TRBV28,few,NA,TRBJ1-1,CASSLFRGRNTEAFF,TGTGCCAGCAGTTTATTCAGGGGCCGGAACACTGAAGCTTTCTTT
TRBV28,many,TRBD1,TRBJ2-2,CASRSVQGALSTGELFF,TGTGCCAGCAGAAGCGTACAGGGGGCGCTGAGCACCGGGGAGCTGTTTTTT
TRBV11-2,NA,NA,TRBJ2-2,CASSLAGSGTGELFF,TGTGCCAGCAGCTTAGCAGGATCGGGGACCGGGGAGCTGTTTTTT
TRBV5-1,few,TRBD1,TRBJ1-1,CASSLAPGGGVGTEAFF,TGCGCCAGCAGCTTGGCACCAGGGGGAGGTGTGGGCACTGAAGCTTTCTTT
TRBV27,NA,TRBD2,TRBJ2-2,CASSLGAGLAPTGELFF,TGTGCCAGCAGTTTAGGGGCGGGACTAGCGCCGACCGGGGAGCTGTTTTTT
TRBV28,few,TRBD1,TRBJ2-7,CASRPGQGTSSRRYSYEQYF,TGTGCCAGCAGACCAGGACAGGGGACCTCTAGCCGACGTTATTCCTACGAGCAGTACTTC
TRBV5-1,NA,NA,TRBJ2-7,CASSVRPSATFGSYEQYF,TGCGCCAGCAGCGTTAGGCCGTCAGCCACCTTCGGCTCCTACGAGCAGTACTTC
TRBV5-1,few,TRBD2,TRBJ2-2,CASSGTTTGELFF,TGCGCCAGCAGCGGGACTACCACCGGGGAGCTGTTTTTT
TRBV29-1,many,NA,TRBJ2-5,CSVATARRETQYF,TGCAGCGTTGCCACCGCTCGGCGGGAGACCCAGTACTTC
TRBV20-1,many,TRBD2,TRBJ2-1,CSARLFGAGSYNEQFF,TGCAGTGCTAGACTTTTTGGAGCGGGATCCTACAATGAGCAGTTCTTC
TRBV12-3/TRBV12-4,NA,TRBD1,TRBJ1-1,CASSDGQGMNTEAFF,TGTGCCAGCAGTGATGGACAGGGGATGAACACTGAAGCTTTCTTT
TRBV5-1,few,NA,TRBJ1-6,CASSLRDIKSSYNSPLHF,TGCGCCAGCAGCTTGCGGGACATCAAGAGCTCCTATAATTCACCCCTCCACTTT
TRBV5-1,few,NA,TRBJ1-1,CASSEGGRTEAFF,TGCGCCAGCAGCGAGGGAGGACGGACTGAAGCTTTCTTT
TRBV28,many,NA,TRBJ2-2,CASSLPGRGTGELFF,TGTGCCAGCAGTTTACCCGGGAGAGGCACCGGGGAGCTGTTTTTT
TRBV6-5,NA,TRBD2,TRBJ2-1,CASSYSLLAGLGNEQFF,TGTGCCAGCAGTTACTCCCTACTAGCGGGACTGGGCAATGAGCAGTTCTTC
TRBV10-3,few,TRBD2,TRBJ2-1,CAISLTERESGSEQFF,TGTGCCATCAGTCTAACCGAGCGGGAGTCTGGCAGTGAGCAGTTCTTC
TRBV30,few,NA,TRBJ1-1,CAWSVRGGLNTEAFF,TGTGCCTGGAGTGTACGGGGAGGACTGAACACTGAAGCTTTCTTT
TRBV20-1,few,NA,TRBJ2-5,CSASRDGKETQYF,TGCAGTGCTAGCCGGGACGGCAAAGAGACCCAGTACTTC
TRBV7-8,many,TRBD1,TRBJ2-3,CASSPYRDRGHTDTQYF,TGTGCCAGCAGCCCGTACCGGGACAGGGGTCACACTGATACGCAGTATTTT
TRBV7-9,many,NA,TRBJ1-2,CASSGGYRFVDGYTF,TGTGCCAGCAGCGGAGGTTACAGATTCGTTGATGGCTACACCTTC
TRBV7-2,few,NA,TRBJ2-7,CASSLKLLGGEQYF,TGTGCCAGCAGCTTAAAACTCCTCGGGGGAGAGCAGTACTTC
TRBV28,NA,TRBD1,TRBJ2-7,CASSLLRTGAFYEQYF,TGTGCCAGCAGTTTATTGCGGACAGGGGCGTTCTACGAGCAGTACTTC
TRBV21-1,NA,NA,TRBJ2-5,CASILEGDSQETQYF,TGTGCCAGCATCCTTGAAGGAGACAGCCAAGAGACCCAGTACTTC
TRBV11-2,few,TRBD2,TRBJ2-7,CASSFTLTSGRNEQYF,TGTGCCAGCAGCTTCACCCTTACTAGCGGGAGGAACGAGCAGTACTTC
TRBV19,few,NA,TRBJ1-1,CASSIPGGGGIMNTEAFF,TGTGCCAGTAGTATTCCAGGCGGCGGGGGGATCATGAACACTGAAGCTTTCTTT
TRBV7-3,NA,NA,TRBJ2-3,CASSLIASWRDTQYF,TGTGCCAGCAGCTTAATCGCTAGTTGGAGGGATACGCAGTATTTT
TRBV10-3,few,NA,TRBJ2-3,CAISEGPLTSLDTQYF,TGTGCCATCAGTGAGGGCCCCCTAACGTCGTTGGATACGCAGTATTTT
TRBV29-1,NA,NA,TRBJ1-6,CSVLDPTPGDSPLHF,TGCAGCGTCTTGGACCCTACCCCCGGGGATTCACCCCTCCACTTT
TRBV29-1,many,TRBD1,TRBJ2-3,CSVPTGVVGLDTQYF,TGCAGCGTTCCGACAGGGGTGGTTGGGTTAGATACGCAGTATTTT
TRBV7-2,NA,NA,TRBJ2-7,CASRDWSSYEQYF,TGTGCCAGCAGGGACTGGAGCTCCTACGAGCAGTACTTC
TRBV19,NA,NA,TRBJ2-1,CASSMGGNEQFF,TGTGCCAGTAGTATGGGGGGTAATGAGCAGTTCTTC
TRBV28,few,NA,TRBJ1-4,CASSFPTGLATNEKLFF,TGTGCCAGCAGTTTCCCGACAGGCCTTGCAACTAATGAAAAACTGTTTTTT
TRBV29-1,NA,NA,TRBJ2-1,CSVTTQGVGDNEQFF,TGCAGCGTCACAACCCAAGGGGTTGGGGACAATGAGCAGTTCTTC
TRBV18,NA,NA,TRBJ2-1,CASSPRHLFYNEQFF,TGTGCCAGCTCACCACGCCATTTGTTCTACAATGAGCAGTTCTTC
TRBV9,NA,NA,TRBJ2-3,CASSVEGTLFDTQYF,TGTGCCAGCAGCGTAGAGGGGACTCTCTTTGATACGCAGTATTTT
TRBV29-1,few,TRBD2,TRBJ2-3,CSVRSPGGKDTQYF,TGCAGCGTTAGGAGCCCGGGAGGTAAAGATACGCAGTATTTT
TRBV7-3,few,TRBD2,TRBJ2-1,CASSLMGAGVSEQFF,TGTGCCAGCAGCTTAATGGGAGCGGGAGTCTCTGAGCAGTTCTTC
TRBV23-1,once,NA,TRBJ2-1,CASSQVVGQFF,TGCGCCAGCAGTCAAGTAGTCGGGCAGTTCTTC